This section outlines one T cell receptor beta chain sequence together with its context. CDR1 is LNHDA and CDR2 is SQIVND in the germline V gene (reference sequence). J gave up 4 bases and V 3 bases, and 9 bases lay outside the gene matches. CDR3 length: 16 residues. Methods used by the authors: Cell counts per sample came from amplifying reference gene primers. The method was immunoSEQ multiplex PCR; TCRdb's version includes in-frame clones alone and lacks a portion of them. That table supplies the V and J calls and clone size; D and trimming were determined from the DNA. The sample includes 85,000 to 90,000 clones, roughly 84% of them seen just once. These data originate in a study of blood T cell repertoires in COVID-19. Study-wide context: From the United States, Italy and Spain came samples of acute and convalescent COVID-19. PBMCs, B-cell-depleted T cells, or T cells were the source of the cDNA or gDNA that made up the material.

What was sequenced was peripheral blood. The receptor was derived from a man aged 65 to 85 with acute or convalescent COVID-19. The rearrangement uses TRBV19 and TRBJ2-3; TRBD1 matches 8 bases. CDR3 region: CASSMRRRGLPDTQYF. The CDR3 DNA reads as TGTGCCAGTAGTATGCGGCGCAGGGGGCTTCCAGATACGCAGTATTTT.